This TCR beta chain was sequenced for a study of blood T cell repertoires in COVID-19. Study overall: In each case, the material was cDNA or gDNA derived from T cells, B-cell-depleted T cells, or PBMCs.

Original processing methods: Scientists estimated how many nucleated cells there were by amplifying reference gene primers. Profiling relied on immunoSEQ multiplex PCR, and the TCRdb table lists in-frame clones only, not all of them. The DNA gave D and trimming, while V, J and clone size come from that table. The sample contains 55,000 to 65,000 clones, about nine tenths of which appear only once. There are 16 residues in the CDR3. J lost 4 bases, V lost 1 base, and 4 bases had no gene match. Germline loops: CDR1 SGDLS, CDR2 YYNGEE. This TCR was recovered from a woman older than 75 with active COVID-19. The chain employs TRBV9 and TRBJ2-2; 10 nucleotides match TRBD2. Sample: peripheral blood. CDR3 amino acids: CASSVFTSGTTGELFF. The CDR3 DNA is TGTGCCAGCAGCGTATTTACTAGCGGGACCACCGGGGAGCTGTTTTTT.